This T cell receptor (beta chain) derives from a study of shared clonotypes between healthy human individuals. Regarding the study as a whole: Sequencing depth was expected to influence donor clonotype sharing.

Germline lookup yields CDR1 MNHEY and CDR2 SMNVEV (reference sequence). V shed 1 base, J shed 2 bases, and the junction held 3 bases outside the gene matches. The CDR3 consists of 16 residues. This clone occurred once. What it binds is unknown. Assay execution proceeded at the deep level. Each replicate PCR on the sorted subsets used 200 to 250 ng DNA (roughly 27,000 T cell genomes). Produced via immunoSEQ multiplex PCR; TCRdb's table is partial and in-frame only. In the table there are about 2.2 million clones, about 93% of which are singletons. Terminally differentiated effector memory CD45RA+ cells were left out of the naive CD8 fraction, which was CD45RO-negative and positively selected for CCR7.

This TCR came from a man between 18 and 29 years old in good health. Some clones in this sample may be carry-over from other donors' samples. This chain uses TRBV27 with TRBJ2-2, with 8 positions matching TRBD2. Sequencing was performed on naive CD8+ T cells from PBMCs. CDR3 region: CASSLYSGTNTGELFF. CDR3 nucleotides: TGTGCCAGCAGTTTATATAGCGGGACAAACACCGGGGAGCTGTTTTTT.